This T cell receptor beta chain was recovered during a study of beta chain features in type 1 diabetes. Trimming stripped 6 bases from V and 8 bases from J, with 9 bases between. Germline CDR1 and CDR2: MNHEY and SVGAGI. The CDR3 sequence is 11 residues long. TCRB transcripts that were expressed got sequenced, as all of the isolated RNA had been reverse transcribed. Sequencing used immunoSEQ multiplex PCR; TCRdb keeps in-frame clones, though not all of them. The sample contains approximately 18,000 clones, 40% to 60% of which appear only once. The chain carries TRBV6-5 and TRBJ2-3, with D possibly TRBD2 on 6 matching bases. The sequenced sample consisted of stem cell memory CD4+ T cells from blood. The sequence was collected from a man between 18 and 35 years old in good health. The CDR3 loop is CASRRGSTQYF. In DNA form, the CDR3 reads TGTGCCAGCAGGCGGGGATCTACGCAGTATTTT.